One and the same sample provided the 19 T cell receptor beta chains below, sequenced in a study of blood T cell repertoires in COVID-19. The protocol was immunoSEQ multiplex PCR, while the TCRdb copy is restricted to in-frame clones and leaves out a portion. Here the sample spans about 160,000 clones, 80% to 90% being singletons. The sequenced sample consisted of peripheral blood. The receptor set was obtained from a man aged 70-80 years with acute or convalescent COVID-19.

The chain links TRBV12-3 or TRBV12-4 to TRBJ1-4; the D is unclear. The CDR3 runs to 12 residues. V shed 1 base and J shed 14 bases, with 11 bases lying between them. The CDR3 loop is CASSLGRGGLFF. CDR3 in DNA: TGTGCCAGCAGTTTAGGCCGGGGTGGGCTGTTTTTT.

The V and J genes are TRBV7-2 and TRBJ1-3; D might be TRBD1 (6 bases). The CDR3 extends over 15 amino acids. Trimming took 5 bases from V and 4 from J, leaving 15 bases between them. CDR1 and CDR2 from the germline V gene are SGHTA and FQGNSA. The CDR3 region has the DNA TGTGCCAGCAGCCCCTCAACAGGGATCGGAAACACCATATATTTT. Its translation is CASSPSTGIGNTIYF.

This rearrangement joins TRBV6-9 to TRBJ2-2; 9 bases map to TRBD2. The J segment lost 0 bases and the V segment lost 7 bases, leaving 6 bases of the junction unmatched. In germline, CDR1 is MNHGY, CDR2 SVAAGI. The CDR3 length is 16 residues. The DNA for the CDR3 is TGTGCCAGCACCAGGACTAGCGCAACGAACACCGGGGAGCTGTTTTTT. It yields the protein CASTRTSATNTGELFF.

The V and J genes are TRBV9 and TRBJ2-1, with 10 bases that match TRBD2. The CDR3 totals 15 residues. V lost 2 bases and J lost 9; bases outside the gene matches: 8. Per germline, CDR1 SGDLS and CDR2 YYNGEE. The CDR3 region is CASSVLAGEGGEQFF. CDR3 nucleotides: TGTGCCAGCAGCGTCCTAGCGGGAGAAGGAGGTGAGCAGTTCTTC.

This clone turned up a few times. In DNA form, the CDR3 reads TGTGCCAGCAGCTTCGGGGACCAGGCAGCGGGTGAGCAGTTCTTC. It translates to CASSFGDQAAGEQFF. The chain employs TRBV13 and TRBJ2-1, with D perhaps TRBD2 (6 bases). V lost 3 bases to trimming and J lost 9 bases, with 18 bases between them. CDR1 PRHDT and CDR2 FYEKMQ come from the germline V gene (reference sequence). The CDR3 runs 15 residues. The full variable domain, its missing parts supplied by reference TRBV13 and TRBJ2-1, is AAGVIQSPRHLIKEKRETATLKCYPIPRHDTVYWYQQGPGQDPQFLISFYEKMQSDKGSIPDRFSAQQFSDYHSELNMSSLELGDSALYFCASSFGDQAAGEQFFGPGTRLTVL.

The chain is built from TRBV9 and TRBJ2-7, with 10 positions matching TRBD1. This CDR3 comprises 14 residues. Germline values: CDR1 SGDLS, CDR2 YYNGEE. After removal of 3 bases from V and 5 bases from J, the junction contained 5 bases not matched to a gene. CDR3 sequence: CASSAGTGVHEQYF. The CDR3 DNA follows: TGTGCCAGCAGCGCCGGGACAGGGGTGCACGAGCAGTACTTC. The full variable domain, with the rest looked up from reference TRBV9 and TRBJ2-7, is DSGVTQTPKHLITATGQRVTLRCSPRSGDLSVYWYQQSLDQGLQFLIQYYNGEERAKGNILERFSAQQFPDLHSELNLSSLELGDSALYFCASSAGTGVHEQYFGPGTRLTVT.

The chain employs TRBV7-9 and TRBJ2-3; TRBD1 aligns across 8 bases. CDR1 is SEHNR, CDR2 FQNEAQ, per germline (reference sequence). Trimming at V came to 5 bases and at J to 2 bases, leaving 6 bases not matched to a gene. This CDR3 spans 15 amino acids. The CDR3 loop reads CASSPTGVFTDTQYF. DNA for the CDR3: TGTGCCAGCAGCCCGACAGGGGTTTTCACAGATACGCAGTATTTT. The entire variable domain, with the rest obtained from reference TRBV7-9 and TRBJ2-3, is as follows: DTGVSQNPRHKITKRGQNVTFRCDPISEHNRLYWYRQTLGQGPEFLTYFQNEAQLEKSRLLSDRFSAERPKGSFSTLEIQRTEQGDSAMYLCASSPTGVFTDTQYFGPGTRLTVL.

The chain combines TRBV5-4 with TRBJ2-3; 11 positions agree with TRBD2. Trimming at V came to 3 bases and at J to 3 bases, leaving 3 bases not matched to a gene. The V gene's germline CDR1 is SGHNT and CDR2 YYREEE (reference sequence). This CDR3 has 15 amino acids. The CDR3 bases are TGTGCCAGCAGCTGGGGACTAGCGGATACAGATACGCAGTATTTT. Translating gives CASSWGLADTDTQYF.

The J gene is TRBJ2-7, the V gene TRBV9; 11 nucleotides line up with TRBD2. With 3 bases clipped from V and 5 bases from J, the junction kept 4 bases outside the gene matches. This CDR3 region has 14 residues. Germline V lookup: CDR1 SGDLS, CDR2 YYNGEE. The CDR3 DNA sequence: TGTGCCAGCAGCGCTAGCGGGAGGAATAACGAGCAGTACTTC. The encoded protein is CASSASGRNNEQYF.

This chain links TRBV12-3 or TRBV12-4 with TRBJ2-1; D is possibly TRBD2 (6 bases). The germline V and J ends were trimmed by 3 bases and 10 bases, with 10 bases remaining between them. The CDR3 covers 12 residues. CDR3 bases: TGTGCCAGCAGTTTCCCCCTAGCGGAGCAGTTCTTC. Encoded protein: CASSFPLAEQFF.

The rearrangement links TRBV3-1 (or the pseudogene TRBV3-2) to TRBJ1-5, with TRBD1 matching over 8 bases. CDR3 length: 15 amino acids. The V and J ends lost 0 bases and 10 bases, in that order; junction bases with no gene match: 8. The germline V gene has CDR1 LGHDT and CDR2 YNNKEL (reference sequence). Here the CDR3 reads CASSQDGQGAGPQHF. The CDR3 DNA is TGTGCCAGCAGCCAAGATGGTCAGGGGGCAGGCCCCCAGCATTTT.

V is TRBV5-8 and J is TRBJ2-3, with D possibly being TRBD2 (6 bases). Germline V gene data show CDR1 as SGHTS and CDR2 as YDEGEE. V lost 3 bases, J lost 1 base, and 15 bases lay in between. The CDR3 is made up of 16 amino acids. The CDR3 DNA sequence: TGTGCCAGCAGCTATATAGCGGTTTGGGGCACAGATACGCAGTATTTT. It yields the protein CASSYIAVWGTDTQYF.

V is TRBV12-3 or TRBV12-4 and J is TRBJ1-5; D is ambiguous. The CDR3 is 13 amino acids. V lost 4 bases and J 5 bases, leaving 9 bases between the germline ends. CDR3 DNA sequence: TGTGCCAGCAGTTACGGGCGGGATCAGCCCCAGCATTTT. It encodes CASSYGRDQPQHF.

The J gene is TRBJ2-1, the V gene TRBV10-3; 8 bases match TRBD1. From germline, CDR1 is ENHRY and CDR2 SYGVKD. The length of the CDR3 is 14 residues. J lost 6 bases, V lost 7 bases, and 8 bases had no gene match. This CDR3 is CAITGQGASNEQFF. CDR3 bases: TGTGCCATCACTGGGCAGGGGGCAAGCAATGAGCAGTTCTTC.

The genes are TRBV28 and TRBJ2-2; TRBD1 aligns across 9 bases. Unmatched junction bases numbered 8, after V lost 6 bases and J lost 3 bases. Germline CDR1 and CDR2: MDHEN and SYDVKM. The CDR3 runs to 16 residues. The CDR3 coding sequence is TGTGCCAGCAGCAGACCGGGACAGGGCCACACCGGGGAGCTGTTTTTT. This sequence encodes CASSRPGQGHTGELFF.

In DNA, the CDR3 is TGTGCCAGCAGATCTAGCGGAGATACGCAGTATTTT. Translated, it gives CASRSSGDTQYF. The V call is TRBV6-6, the J call TRBJ2-3; 7 bases fit TRBD2. The CDR3 length is 12 residues. V gave up 6 bases and J gave up 5 bases; unmatched junction bases: 2. Per the germline V gene, CDR1 is MNHNY and CDR2 is SVGAGI (reference sequence).

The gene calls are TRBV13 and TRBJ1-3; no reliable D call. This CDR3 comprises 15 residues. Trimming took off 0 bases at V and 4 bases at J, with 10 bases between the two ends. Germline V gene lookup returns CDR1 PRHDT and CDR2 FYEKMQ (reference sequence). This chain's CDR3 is CASSLGDLGGNTIYF. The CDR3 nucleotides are TGTGCCAGCAGCTTAGGGGACTTAGGGGGAAACACCATATATTTT.

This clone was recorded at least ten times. The CDR3 loop is CASSLVTGYGYTF. In nucleotides, the CDR3 is TGTGCCAGCAGTTTAGTGACTGGGTATGGCTACACCTTC. The genes are TRBV12-3 or TRBV12-4 and TRBJ1-2, with unresolved D. Trimming cost V 1 base and J 5 bases, with 8 bases left between them. The CDR3 has 13 residues.

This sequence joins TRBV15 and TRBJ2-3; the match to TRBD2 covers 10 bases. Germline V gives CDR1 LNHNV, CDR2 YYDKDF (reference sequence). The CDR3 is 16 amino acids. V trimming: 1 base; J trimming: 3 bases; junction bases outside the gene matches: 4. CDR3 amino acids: CATSRGLAGTTDTQYF. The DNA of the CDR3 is TGTGCCACCAGCAGAGGACTAGCGGGTACTACAGATACGCAGTATTTT. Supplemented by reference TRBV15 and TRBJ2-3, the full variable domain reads DAMVIQNPRYQVTQFGKPVTLSCSQTLNHNVMYWYQQKSSQAPKLLFHYYDKDFNNEADTPDNFQSRRPNTSFCFLDIRSPGLGDTAMYLCATSRGLAGTTDTQYFGPGTRLTVL.